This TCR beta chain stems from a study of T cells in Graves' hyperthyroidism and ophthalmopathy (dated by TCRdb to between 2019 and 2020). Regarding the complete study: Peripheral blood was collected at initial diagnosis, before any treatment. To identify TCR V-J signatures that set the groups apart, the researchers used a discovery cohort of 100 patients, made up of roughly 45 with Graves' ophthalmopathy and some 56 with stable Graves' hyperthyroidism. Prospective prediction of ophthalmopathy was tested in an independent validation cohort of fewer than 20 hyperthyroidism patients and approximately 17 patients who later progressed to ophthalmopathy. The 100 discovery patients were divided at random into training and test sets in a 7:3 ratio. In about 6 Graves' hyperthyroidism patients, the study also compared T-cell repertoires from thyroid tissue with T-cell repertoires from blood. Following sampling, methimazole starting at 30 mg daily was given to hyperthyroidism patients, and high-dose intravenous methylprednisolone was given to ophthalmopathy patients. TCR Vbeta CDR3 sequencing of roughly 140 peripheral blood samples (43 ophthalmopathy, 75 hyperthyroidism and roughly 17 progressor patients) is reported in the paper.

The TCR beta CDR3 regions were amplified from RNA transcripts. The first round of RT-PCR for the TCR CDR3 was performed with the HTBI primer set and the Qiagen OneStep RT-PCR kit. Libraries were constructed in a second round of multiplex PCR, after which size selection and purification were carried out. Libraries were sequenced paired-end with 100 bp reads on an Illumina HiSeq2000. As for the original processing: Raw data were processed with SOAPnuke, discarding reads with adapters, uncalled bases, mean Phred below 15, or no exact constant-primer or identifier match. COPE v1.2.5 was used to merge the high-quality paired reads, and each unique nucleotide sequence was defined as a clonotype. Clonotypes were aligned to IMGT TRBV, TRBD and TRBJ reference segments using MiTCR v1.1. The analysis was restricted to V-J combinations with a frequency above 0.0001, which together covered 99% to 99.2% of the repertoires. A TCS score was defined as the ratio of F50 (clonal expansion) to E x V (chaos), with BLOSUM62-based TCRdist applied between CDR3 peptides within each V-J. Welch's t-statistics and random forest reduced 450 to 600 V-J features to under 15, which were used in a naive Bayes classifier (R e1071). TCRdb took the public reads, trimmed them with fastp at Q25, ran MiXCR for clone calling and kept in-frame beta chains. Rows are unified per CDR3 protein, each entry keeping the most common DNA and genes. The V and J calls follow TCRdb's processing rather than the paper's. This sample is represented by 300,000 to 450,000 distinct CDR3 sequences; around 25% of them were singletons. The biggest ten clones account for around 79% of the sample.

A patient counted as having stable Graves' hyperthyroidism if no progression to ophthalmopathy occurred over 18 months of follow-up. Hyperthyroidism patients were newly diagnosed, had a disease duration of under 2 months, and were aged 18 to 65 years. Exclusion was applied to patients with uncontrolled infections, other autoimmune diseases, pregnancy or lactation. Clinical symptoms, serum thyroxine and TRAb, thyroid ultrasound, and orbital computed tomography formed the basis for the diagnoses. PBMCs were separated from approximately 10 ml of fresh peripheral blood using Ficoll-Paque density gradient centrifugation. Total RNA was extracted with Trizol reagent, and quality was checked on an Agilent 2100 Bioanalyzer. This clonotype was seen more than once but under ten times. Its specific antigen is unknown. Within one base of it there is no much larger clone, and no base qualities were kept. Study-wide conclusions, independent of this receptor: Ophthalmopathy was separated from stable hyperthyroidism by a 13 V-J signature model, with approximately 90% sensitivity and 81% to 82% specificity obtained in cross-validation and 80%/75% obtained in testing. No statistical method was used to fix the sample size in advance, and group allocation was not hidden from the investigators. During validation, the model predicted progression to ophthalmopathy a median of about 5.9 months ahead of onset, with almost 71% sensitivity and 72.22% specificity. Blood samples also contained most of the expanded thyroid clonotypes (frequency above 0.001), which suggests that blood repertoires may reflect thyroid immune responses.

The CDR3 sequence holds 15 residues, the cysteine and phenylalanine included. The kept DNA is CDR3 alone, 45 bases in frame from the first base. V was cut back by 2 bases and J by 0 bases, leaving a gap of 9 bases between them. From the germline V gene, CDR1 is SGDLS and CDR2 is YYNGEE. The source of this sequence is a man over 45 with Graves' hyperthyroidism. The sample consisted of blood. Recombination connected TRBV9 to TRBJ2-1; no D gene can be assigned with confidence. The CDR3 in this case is CASSVDSPSYNEQFF. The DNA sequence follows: TGTGCCAGCAGCGTGGATTCTCCCTCCTACAATGAGCAGTTCTTC.